The 17 T cell receptor beta chains below come from one sample, sequenced in a study of vaccination effects on CD4 cells after COVID-19. After expansion with viral peptide pools in the ViraFEST assay, antigen-specific CD4+ T cells were sequenced. Culturing for approximately 10 days preceded CD4+ T cell isolation. These receptors' targets are unknown. Assay: immunoSEQ multiplex PCR; the TCRdb copy retains only in-frame clones and omits some. Found here are 70,000 to 95,000 clones, approximately 74% of them singletons; the top ten hold 1.5% to 2%. This specimen was CD4+ T cells from PBMCs cultured with HCoV-229E spike peptides, taken before COVID-19 vaccination. The receptor source for this set is a human donor who received a COVID-19 vaccine.

The chain uses TRBV10-2 and TRBJ2-1; possible D gene TRBD1, 6 bases. CDR3 length equals 17 residues. Trimming left V 4 bases short and J 4 bases short, with 20 bases between. The germline CDR1 and CDR2 sequences are WSHSY and SAAADI. Written as DNA, the CDR3 is TGCGCCAGCAGTGGTAATTCCGCACTAGGGGGATACAATGAGCAGTTCTTC. Translation: CASSGNSALGGYNEQFF.

The chain has TRBV6-4 and TRBJ1-1; no clear D gene. Germline loops: CDR1 MRHNA, CDR2 SNTAGT. Trimming shortened V by 6 bases and J by 1 base, and 9 bases separated the two germline ends. The CDR3 totals 13 residues. The CDR3 DNA is TGTGCCAGCAGATCCGACCGGAACACTGAAGCTTTCTTT. Amino acids: CASRSDRNTEAFF.

The chain joins TRBV18 to TRBJ1-2; possibly TRBD1 for D (5 bases). Germline V gene lookup returns CDR1 KGHSH and CDR2 LQKENI. V lost 6 bases and J 5 bases, leaving 13 bases between the germline ends. The CDR3 runs to 13 residues. This CDR3 reads CASSRGREYGYTF. CDR3 nucleotides: TGTGCCAGCTCGAGGGGCAGAGAATATGGCTACACCTTC.

The chain links TRBV5-4 to TRBJ2-3; 10 positions agree with TRBD1. There are 14 residues in the CDR3. Germline loops: CDR1 SGHNT, CDR2 YYREEE (reference sequence). Trimming at V came to 3 bases and at J to 3 bases, leaving 1 base not matched to a gene. This chain's CDR3 is CASSWGQGTDTQYF. DNA of the CDR3: TGTGCCAGCAGCTGGGGACAGGGGACAGATACGCAGTATTTT.

The chain joins TRBV6-5 to TRBJ1-4, with D unresolved. CDR1 MNHEY and CDR2 SVGAGI come from the germline V gene. CDR3 length: 14 residues. V was pared by 2 bases and J by 4 bases, with 8 bases between. CDR3: CASSYAGVNEKLFF. CDR3 in DNA: TGTGCCAGCAGTTACGCCGGGGTTAATGAAAAACTGTTTTTT.

The chain couples TRBV5-5 to TRBJ1-2; tentative D call: TRBD1 (5 bases). With 3 bases removed from V and 7 bases from J, the gap between germline ends came to 13 bases. CDR1 is SGHKS and CDR2 is YYEKEE in the germline V gene (reference sequence). CDR3 length: 13 residues. The CDR3, as DNA: TGTGCCAGCAGCTCCGCGGGACCGAGTGGCTACACCTTC. It specifies CASSSAGPSGYTF.

The chain recombines TRBV19 with TRBJ1-5; weak D call: TRBD1 (6 bases). Germline CDR1 LNHDA, CDR2 SQIVND (reference sequence). The CDR3 is made up of 15 amino acids. Deletions cut 3 bases from V and 3 bases from J, with 12 bases between. The CDR3 DNA follows: TGTGCCAGTAGTATTTCGGGACATTTCAATCAGCCCCAGCATTTT. This translates into CASSISGHFNQPQHF.

This CDR3 reads CASSQDRGGGGYGYTF. In nucleotides, the CDR3 is TGCGCCAGCAGCCAAGATCGTGGAGGGGGCGGCTATGGCTACACCTTC. V and J are TRBV4-3 and TRBJ1-2; 7 nucleotides line up with TRBD1. Per germline, CDR1 LGHNA and CDR2 YSLEER. CDR3 size: 16 residues. V shed 0 bases, J shed 4 bases, and the junction held 8 bases outside the gene matches.

The rearrangement joins TRBV2 to TRBJ2-1, with D unclear. CDR3 length equals 15 residues. V gave up 3 bases and J gave up 8 bases, with 17 bases separating them. The germline gives CDR1 SNHLY, CDR2 FYNNEI. The DNA for the CDR3 is TGTGCCAGCAGTGAGAGCGAGCAACCTTTGGATGAGCAGTTCTTC. Translation gives CASSESEQPLDEQFF.

The rearrangement uses TRBV6-2 or TRBV6-3 and TRBJ2-7; 8 bases agree with TRBD2. J gave up 3 bases and V 4 bases, and 5 bases lay outside the gene matches. This CDR3 comprises 14 residues. Germline V lookup: CDR1 MNHEY, CDR2 SVGEGT. CDR3 coding DNA: TGTGCCAGCAGTTCCCGGACTAGCCACTACGAGCAGTACGTC. Encoded protein: CASSSRTSHYEQYV.

Written as DNA, the CDR3 is TGTGCCAGCAGCTTGGGTGGGAGCCAAGAGACCCAGTACTTC. The encoded protein is CASSLGGSQETQYF. The rearrangement joins TRBV5-4 to TRBJ2-5, with D possibly being TRBD2 (5 bases). The germline V gene has CDR1 SGHNT and CDR2 YYREEE (reference sequence). There are 14 residues in the CDR3. Between the trimmed V and J ends, which lost 0 bases and 1 base, there was a span of 7 bases.

The V and J genes are TRBV20-1 and TRBJ1-6, with no clear D. Germline V lookup: CDR1 DFQATT, CDR2 SNEGSKA (reference sequence). The ends were cut back, 3 bases at V and 8 bases at J, with 8 bases in the middle. This CDR3 has 12 amino acids. DNA for the CDR3: TGCAGTGCTAGTTTTGGCGATTCACCCCTCCACTTT. This translates into CSASFGDSPLHF.

The chain carries TRBV2 and TRBJ2-1; 11 positions agree with TRBD2. The CDR3 runs 17 residues. With V trimmed by 6 bases and J by 4 bases, 11 bases remained unmatched. CDR1 SNHLY and CDR2 FYNNEI come from the germline V gene. CDR3 coding DNA: TGTGCCAGCAGGGGACTCATACTAGCGGGGGTTTACAATGAGCAGTTCTTC. Its protein product is CASRGLILAGVYNEQFF.

The chain joins TRBV5-8 to TRBJ2-3, with 7 bases that match TRBD1. The germline V gene encodes CDR1 SGHTS and CDR2 YDEGEE. This CDR3 has 19 amino acids. V lost 7 bases to trimming and J lost 3 bases; unmatched junction nucleotides: 23. The chain's CDR3 is CASPYSWVRGPSPTDTQYF. CDR3 in DNA: TGTGCCAGCCCTTACTCCTGGGTTAGGGGGCCATCACCGACAGATACGCAGTATTTT.

This clone was found a few times. The genes are TRBV14 and TRBJ2-7, with 7 bases identical to TRBD1. V lost 0 bases to trimming and J lost 0 bases; unmatched junction nucleotides: 11. The CDR3 spans 18 residues. Germline CDR1 reads SGHDN; CDR2 reads FVKESK. The CDR3 coding sequence is TGTGCCAGCAGCCAAGAGGGATCCGGGACAGTGAGCTCCTACGAGCAGTACGTC. It codes for CASSQEGSGTVSSYEQYV.

The V gene is TRBV6-5, the J gene TRBJ2-5; D is possibly TRBD2 (5 bases). The CDR3 is 13 amino acids. Germline V CDR1 and CDR2: MNHEY, SVGAGI. Trimming cost V 4 bases and J 2 bases, with 8 bases left between them. CDR3 sequence reads: CASSFGLQETQYF. Here the CDR3 DNA reads TGTGCCAGCAGTTTCGGACTGCAAGAGACCCAGTACTTC.

The chain couples TRBV28 to TRBJ1-3, with D maybe TRBD1 (5 bases). Trimming removed 3 bases at V and 5 bases at J, with 17 bases between. CDR3 size: 16 residues. Germline V CDR1 and CDR2: MDHEN, SYDVKM. CDR3: CASSFSEAGKRNTIYF. The DNA of the CDR3 is TGTGCCAGCAGTTTTTCTGAGGCAGGGAAACGAAACACCATATATTTT.